The 28 T cell receptor beta chains presented below share a single source sample, sequenced in a study of Ad26.COV2.S vaccination and SARS-CoV-2 variants (TCRdb year 2021). Library method: the immunoSEQ multiplex PCR assay. TCRdb re-hosts the immuneACCESS table, in-frame sequences only. Its copies lack some clones; in the studies checked, an unresolved V gene accounts for under half of them, and the cause for the rest is not known. This sample holds around 300,000 clones; roughly nine tenths were observed only once. Around 5.5% of the sample is taken by the ten largest. The treatment or condition label for this specimen denotes: around 19 received Ad26.COV2.S at low or high dose, single or two shots; roughly five received placebo; per-sample allocation not given. For vaccine and placebo recipients, repertoires were sequenced using samples collected on day 63 after the first injection. This specimen was peripheral blood, taken in a trial of Ad26.COV2.S vaccine versus placebo. These receptors were obtained from a person aged 18-60 years who received the Ad26.COV2.S COVID-19 vaccine or a placebo.

This sequence joins TRBV9 and TRBJ2-3; 12 positions agree with TRBD2. V trimming: 2 bases; J trimming: 3 bases; junction bases outside the gene matches: 7. The CDR3 runs to 17 residues. The germline gives CDR1 SGDLS, CDR2 YYNGEE. The CDR3 reads CASSVSGLAGPTDTQYF. The CDR3 region has the DNA TGTGCCAGCAGCGTCTCGGGACTAGCGGGTCCTACAGATACGCAGTATTTT.

CDR3 protein: CASSLVGFNSPLHF. CDR3 nucleotide sequence: TGTGCCAGCAGCTTGGTGGGCTTTAATTCACCCCTCCACTTT. V is TRBV5-4 and J is TRBJ1-6; no reliable D call. The CDR3 is 14 amino acids. The germline CDR1 and CDR2 sequences are SGHNT and YYREEE (reference sequence). Between the trimmed V and J ends, which lost 0 bases and 6 bases, there was a span of 7 bases.

The CDR3, as DNA: TGCGCCAGCAGCCAAGGGGGGCCCACACGGTGGGTTGGTTGGAATGAGCAGTTCTTC. Its translation: CASSQGGPTRWVGWNEQFF. The chain carries TRBV4-1 and TRBJ2-1, with D possibly TRBD1 on 6 matching bases. The CDR3 has 19 amino acids. V was clipped by 1 base and J by 7 bases, with 26 bases between them. From germline, CDR1 is MGHRA and CDR2 YSYEKL.

The chain has TRBV7-9 and TRBJ2-1, with D maybe TRBD2 (6 bases). Germline CDR1 SEHNR, CDR2 FQNEAQ (reference sequence). The CDR3 contains 16 residues. V lost 1 base and J 5 bases, leaving 15 bases between the germline ends. The CDR3 DNA is TGTGCCAGCAGCTTAGGAGGCAGGGAGGTTCACAATGAGCAGTTCTTC. Protein: CASSLGGREVHNEQFF.

The gene calls are TRBV28 and TRBJ2-3; D not resolved. V lost 6 bases to trimming and J lost 1 base, with 17 bases between them. The CDR3 totals 16 residues. Germline V CDR1 and CDR2: MDHEN, SYDVKM. CDR3 in DNA: TGTGCCAGCAGCCACGAAGAGAAGTACGGCACAGATACGCAGTATTTT. Translating it yields CASSHEEKYGTDTQYF.

This chain joins TRBV18 and TRBJ2-5, with a tentative D call TRBD1 (6 bases). The CDR3 has 14 amino acids. Between the trimmed V and J ends, which lost 0 bases and 3 bases, there was a span of 8 bases. CDR1 and CDR2 from the germline V gene are KGHSH and LQKENI. The CDR3 spells CASSPPNREETQYF. CDR3 coding DNA: TGTGCCAGCTCACCACCAAACAGGGAAGAGACCCAGTACTTC. The variable domain in full, with the rest retrieved from reference TRBV18 and TRBJ2-5, is NAGVMQNPRHLVRRRGQEARLRCSPMKGHSHVYWYRQLPEEGLKFMVYLQKENIIDESGMPKERFSAEFPKEGPSILRIQQVVRGDSAAYFCASSPPNREETQYFGPGTRLLVL.

The V gene is TRBV12-5, the J gene TRBJ1-3; D remains unclear. Germline CDR1 LGHNT, CDR2 FRNRAP. Trimming stripped 6 bases from V and 0 bases from J, with 12 bases between. This CDR3 has 15 residues. CDR3 nucleotide sequence: TGTGCTAGTGGGGGAGGGATCAACTCTGGAAACACCATATATTTT. The encoded protein is CASGGGINSGNTIYF.

The V call is TRBV19, the J call TRBJ1-3; D remains ambiguous. The V and J ends lost 1 base and 3 bases respectively, with 1 base between them. The CDR3 sequence is 12 residues long. CDR1 is LNHDA, CDR2 SQIVND, per germline (reference sequence). The chain's CDR3 is CASSIGGNTIYF. CDR3 DNA sequence: TGTGCCAGTAGTATAGGTGGAAACACCATATATTTT.

The gene calls are TRBV5-6 and TRBJ2-1; D is unclear. V was shortened by 5 bases and J by 7 bases, with 13 bases between the two germline ends. This CDR3 has 13 residues. Germline assignment: CDR1 SGHDT and CDR2 YYEEEE. The CDR3: CASSQVSLNEQFF. The CDR3 nucleotides are TGTGCCAGCAGTCAAGTTTCGCTTAATGAGCAGTTCTTC.

This rearrangement joins TRBV29-1 to TRBJ1-2; no firm D call. V shed 0 bases and J shed 4 bases, with 12 bases lying between them. CDR3 size: 14 residues. CDR1 is SQVTM, CDR2 ANQGSEA, per germline. The CDR3 loop reads CSVEDPTYLYGYTF. In DNA form, the CDR3 reads TGCAGCGTTGAAGATCCGACCTACCTCTATGGCTACACCTTC.

This rearrangement joins TRBV11-3 to TRBJ1-3; D ambiguous. Germline V lookup: CDR1 SGHNT, CDR2 YENEEA. V was cut by 3 bases and J by 0 bases, with 6 bases left in between. The CDR3 consists of 14 residues. The CDR3 protein is CASSFQNSGNTIYF. For the CDR3, the DNA is TGTGCCAGCAGCTTCCAAAACTCTGGAAACACCATATATTTT.

This clone was recorded once. The chain carries TRBV3-1 (or the pseudogene TRBV3-2) and TRBJ1-1; TRBD1 matches 9 bases. Losses at the gene ends were 3 bases for V and 5 bases for J; bases not matched to a gene: 19. CDR1 LGHDT and CDR2 YNNKEL come from the germline V gene (reference sequence). The CDR3 covers 19 residues. In DNA, the CDR3 is TGTGCCAGCAGCCAGGACAGGGGATATCTCGGTTGGGGGGCAACTGAAGCTTTCTTT. Translation: CASSQDRGYLGWGATEAFF.

The CDR3 DNA sequence: TGTGCCAGTAGTATCGGAGCGGGAGCGGGCACCGGGGAGCTGTTTTTT. This codes for CASSIGAGAGTGELFF. The chain links TRBV19 to TRBJ2-2; 8 bases match TRBD2. CDR3 length: 16 residues. V lost 3 bases to trimming and J lost 4 bases; unmatched junction nucleotides: 7. CDR1 is LNHDA and CDR2 is SQIVND in the germline V gene (reference sequence).

The V gene is TRBV7-2, the J gene TRBJ2-3; perhaps TRBD2 as D (5 bases). Trimming took off 4 bases at V and 3 bases at J, with 17 bases between the two ends. Germline V CDR1 and CDR2: SGHTA, FQGNSA. This CDR3 contains 16 residues. CDR3 region: CASSSPWGVLTDTQYF. Written as DNA, the CDR3 is TGTGCCAGCAGCTCCCCGTGGGGAGTGTTAACAGATACGCAGTATTTT.

This chain joins TRBV29-1 and TRBJ2-3, with D possibly matching TRBD2 (7 bases). From germline, CDR1 is SQVTM and CDR2 ANQGSEA. The CDR3 extends over 14 amino acids. V gave up 1 base and J gave up 2 bases, with 10 bases separating them. CDR3 sequence: CSVEAGGLTDTQYF. CDR3 in DNA: TGCAGCGTTGAAGCGGGGGGCCTCACAGATACGCAGTATTTT.

The chain couples TRBV4-3 to TRBJ1-1; possibly TRBD1 for D (6 bases). The CDR3 runs 16 residues. V shed 1 base and J shed 0 bases, with 12 bases lying between them. CDR1 and CDR2 (germline): LGHNA, YSLEER. This chain's CDR3 is CASSQGTAYVNTEAFF. The CDR3 coding sequence is TGCGCCAGCAGCCAAGGGACAGCTTACGTGAACACTGAAGCTTTCTTT.

The rearrangement uses TRBV13 and TRBJ2-1; D is possibly TRBD1 (7 bases). The CDR3 runs 16 residues. CDR1 and CDR2 from the germline V gene are PRHDT and FYEKMQ (reference sequence). Between the trimmed V and J ends, which lost 1 base and 6 bases, there was a span of 16 bases. CDR3 amino acids: CASSLEGAGQSNEQFF. CDR3 coding DNA: TGTGCCAGCAGCTTAGAAGGCGCGGGACAGAGCAATGAGCAGTTCTTC.

The chain uses TRBV18 and TRBJ2-7; TRBD1 matches 7 bases. CDR3 length: 15 amino acids. Unmatched junction bases numbered 6, after V lost 3 bases and J lost 1 base. Looked up from germline, CDR1 is KGHSH and CDR2 is LQKENI. CDR3 bases: TGTGCCAGCTCACCTCGACAGGGAAGATCCTACGAGCAGTACTTC. It encodes CASSPRQGRSYEQYF.

This clone was observed a handful of times. An end of the junction differs from the germline gene, which may be a read error. The chain has TRBV5-8 and TRBJ2-5, with a weak D call TRBD1 (5 bases). The CDR3 loop spans 12 amino acids. Germline assignment: CDR1 SGHTS and CDR2 YDEGEE. The chain's CDR3 is CASSKLTGLQDF. Written as DNA, the CDR3 is TGTGCCAGCAGCAAGCTAACAGGCCTTCAGGACTTC.

The V gene is TRBV2, the J gene TRBJ2-7; 8 bases fit TRBD2. The CDR3 is made up of 15 amino acids. The germline gives CDR1 SNHLY, CDR2 FYNNEI. The V and J ends lost 4 bases and 2 bases, in that order; junction bases with no gene match: 7. CDR3 in amino acids: CASSALAGGTYEQYV. CDR3 sequence (DNA): TGTGCCAGCAGTGCGCTCGCGGGAGGAACCTACGAGCAGTACGTC.

The chain couples TRBV12-3 or TRBV12-4 to TRBJ1-3; tentative D call: TRBD1 (5 bases). This CDR3 is built from 11 residues. The ends were cut back, 6 bases at V and 7 bases at J, with 7 bases in the middle. The CDR3 region has the DNA TGTGCCAGCAGACGGGGGAACACCATATATTTT. Translating it yields CASRRGNTIYF.

The genes are TRBV4-1 and TRBJ1-1, with D unresolved. The CDR3 is 15 residues long. Trimming shortened V by 0 bases and J by 4 bases, and 12 bases separated the two germline ends. Germline CDR1 is MGHRA and CDR2 is YSYEKL. CDR3 sequence (DNA): TGCGCCAGCAGCCAAGATTTCCAAATCGGCACTGAAGCTTTCTTT. Translated: CASSQDFQIGTEAFF.

This clone has just one count. A read error may produce the germline difference seen at one junction end. The V gene is TRBV6-1, the J gene TRBJ1-1; a weak D match, TRBD1 (6 bases). CDR1 and CDR2 (germline): MNHNS, SASEGT. This CDR3 contains 14 residues. CDR3 sequence (DNA): TGTGCCAGCAATGAAACAGGGTTGGGCACTGAAGCTTTCTTT. Residues: CASNETGLGTEAFF.

This chain uses TRBV7-8 with TRBJ2-1; 8 bases match TRBD2. The CDR3 consists of 18 residues. CDR1 is SGHVS, CDR2 FQNEAQ, per germline. V dropped 10 bases and J dropped 4; count of bases not matched to a gene: 21. CDR3 bases: TGTGCCACAAGAACGGGACTAGTCTCCCAAAGACGATACAATGAGCAGTTCTTC. Translation gives CATRTGLVSQRRYNEQFF.

This chain links TRBV2 with TRBJ1-2; D is unclear. The V gene lost 4 bases and the J gene lost 8 bases, with 14 bases spanning the gap. Germline V gene lookup returns CDR1 SNHLY and CDR2 FYNNEI. The CDR3 loop spans 13 amino acids. DNA of the CDR3: TGTGCCAGCAGTGCGAGAGAACGGGGAGGCTACACCTTC. Residues: CASSARERGGYTF.

CDR3 bases: TGTGCCAGCTCGCCTAACCCGGGACAGGGGAATTTCTGGACCCAGTACTTC. Translated: CASSPNPGQGNFWTQYF. The chain employs TRBV18 and TRBJ2-5, with TRBD1 identical over 10 bases. CDR3 size: 17 residues. Trimming took 6 bases from V and 7 from J; bases not matched to a gene: 17. The germline V gene has CDR1 KGHSH and CDR2 LQKENI.

This chain connects TRBV13 to TRBJ2-7, with 12 bases that match TRBD2. The germline V gene encodes CDR1 PRHDT and CDR2 FYEKMQ (reference sequence). V trimming: 5 bases; J trimming: 4 bases; junction bases outside the gene matches: 3. This CDR3 is built from 14 residues. CDR3 nucleotide sequence: TGTGCCAGCAGCCGAGGACTAGCGGGGTACGAGCAGTACTTC. It codes for CASSRGLAGYEQYF.

This sequence joins TRBV10-3 and TRBJ2-1; 10 bases agree with TRBD2. CDR1 ENHRY and CDR2 SYGVKD come from the germline V gene. V dropped 0 bases and J dropped 7; count of bases not matched to a gene: 3. The CDR3 contains 15 residues. CDR3 DNA: TGTGCCATCAGTGAGTCCCTAGCGGGGGTTAATGAGCAGTTCTTC. Translating it yields CAISESLAGVNEQFF.